This is a list of T cell receptor beta chains from one sample in a study of cytomegalovirus exposure and HLA in healthy donors. Produced via immunoSEQ multiplex PCR; TCRdb's table is partial and in-frame only. Altogether around 220,000 clones are present, over 70% being singletons, with the ten largest covering over 13%. Source material: PBMCs. These TCRs come from a woman under 40 in good health and CMV-seropositive. The CDR3 runs from the conserved cysteine through the conserved F or W. Each record gives: CDR3 DNA, CDR3 protein, D gene, clone size, J gene, V gene, CDR3 length. D genes are given only for firm matches. Clone size is shown for a subset of rows, as once, few, many or a class of expanded clone.

DNA: TGTGCCAGCCACCTTGGGGAAGCTTTCTTT
CDR3: CASHLGEAFF
D: .
size: .
J: TRBJ1-1
V: TRBV7-3
length: 10

DNA: TGCAGCGTCCCGGGACCACCCGCTGGGACCCAGTACTTC
CDR3: CSVPGPPAGTQYF
D: .
size: .
J: TRBJ2-5
V: TRBV29-1
length: 13

DNA: TGCGCCAGCAGCTTTCTTGCAAGTACAGGCGGGGAGCTGTTTTTT
CDR3: CASSFLASTGGELFF
D: .
size: .
J: TRBJ2-2
V: TRBV5-1
length: 15

DNA: TGTGCCAGCACCCCTAACGGACAGAATTGGAATGAGCAGTTCTTC
CDR3: CASTPNGQNWNEQFF
D: .
size: many
J: TRBJ2-1
V: TRBV11-2
length: 15

DNA: TGTGCCAGCAGCCCTAGCGGGAGCTCCTACAATGAGCAGTTCTTC
CDR3: CASSPSGSSYNEQFF
D: TRBD2
size: .
J: TRBJ2-1
V: TRBV27
length: 15

DNA: TGTGCCTGGAGTCCCGGTGGGGGAAATGAAAAACTGTTTTTT
CDR3: CAWSPGGGNEKLFF
D: .
size: .
J: TRBJ1-4
V: TRBV30
length: 14

DNA: TGTGCCAGCAGCTTGGAACTTAATCAGCCCCAGCATTTT
CDR3: CASSLELNQPQHF
D: .
size: .
J: TRBJ1-5
V: TRBV5-4
length: 13

DNA: TGTGCCAGCAGCAGGGACCAACCCTACGAGCAGTACTTC
CDR3: CASSRDQPYEQYF
D: .
size: .
J: TRBJ2-7
V: TRBV2
length: 13

DNA: TGTGCCAGCAGCTACCGGACAGGGGATCCCCCTATGGATGGCTACACCTTC
CDR3: CASSYRTGDPPMDGYTF
D: TRBD1
size: .
J: TRBJ1-2
V: TRBV5-6
length: 17

DNA: TGTGCCAGCAGTGAAGCGAGCGGCTCTGGGGCCAACGTCCTGACTTTC
CDR3: CASSEASGSGANVLTF
D: .
size: medium-sized
J: TRBJ2-6
V: TRBV6-1
length: 16

DNA: TGTGCCAGCAGCGCCCGGGAACAGGGGGCCGGGGAGACCCAGTACTTC
CDR3: CASSAREQGAGETQYF
D: TRBD1
size: .
J: TRBJ2-5
V: TRBV7-8
length: 16

DNA: TGCGCCAGCAGCCAAGATTTCCGCCGGACGAGCACAGATACGCAGTATTTT
CDR3: CASSQDFRRTSTDTQYF
D: .
size: .
J: TRBJ2-3
V: TRBV4-1
length: 17

DNA: TGTGCCAGCGGAACCGGGGGGGGAATAAGGAACTATGGCTACACCTTC
CDR3: CASGTGGGIRNYGYTF
D: .
size: .
J: TRBJ1-2
V: TRBV28
length: 16

DNA: TGTGCCTGCTCTGAAGGGGGCTCTGGAAACACCATATATTTT
CDR3: CACSEGGSGNTIYF
D: .
size: .
J: TRBJ1-3
V: TRBV30
length: 14

DNA: TGCGCCAGCAGCCAAGCACAGGGGGGCACCGGGGAGCTGTTTTTT
CDR3: CASSQAQGGTGELFF
D: TRBD1
size: .
J: TRBJ2-2
V: TRBV4-1
length: 15

DNA: TGTGCCACCGCACTCAGGAACCTACTATACGAGCAGTACTTC
CDR3: CATALRNLLYEQYF
D: .
size: .
J: TRBJ2-7
V: TRBV6-1
length: 14

DNA: TGTGCCAGCAGCCCCAGTTACGAGCAGTACTTC
CDR3: CASSPSYEQYF
D: .
size: .
J: TRBJ2-7
V: TRBV11-2
length: 11

DNA: TGCGCCAGCAGCTTGGAGGGACAGAATTACAATGAGCAGTTCTTC
CDR3: CASSLEGQNYNEQFF
D: TRBD1
size: .
J: TRBJ2-1
V: TRBV5-1
length: 15

DNA: TGTGCCTGGGGGCCAGGGACGGAATCCGGAAACACCATATATTTT
CDR3: CAWGPGTESGNTIYF
D: .
size: .
J: TRBJ1-3
V: TRBV30
length: 15

DNA: TGTGCCAGCAGCTCGGCCCATGGCTACACCTTC
CDR3: CASSSAHGYTF
D: .
size: .
J: TRBJ1-2
V: TRBV5-6
length: 11

DNA: TGTGCCAGCAGCTGGGGCCCAAATCAGCCCCAGCATTTT
CDR3: CASSWGPNQPQHF
D: .
size: .
J: TRBJ1-5
V: TRBV7-3
length: 13

DNA: TGTGCCAGCAGCCCAACCATGGCCAACGTCCTGACTTTC
CDR3: CASSPTMANVLTF
D: .
size: .
J: TRBJ2-6
V: TRBV6-5
length: 13

DNA: TGCGCCAGCAGTGAGGCCTCACACTCCGAAGGTAACAATGAGCAGTTCTTC
CDR3: CASSEASHSEGNNEQFF
D: .
size: .
J: TRBJ2-1
V: TRBV10-1
length: 17

DNA: TGCGCCAGCAGTCCTGGACAGGGACAGCCCCAGCATTTT
CDR3: CASSPGQGQPQHF
D: TRBD1
size: few
J: TRBJ1-5
V: TRBV5-1
length: 13

DNA: TGTGCCAGCCGACGGGGTGCTGTCTCTGGAAACACCATATATTTT
CDR3: CASRRGAVSGNTIYF
D: .
size: .
J: TRBJ1-3
V: TRBV6-5
length: 15

DNA: TGTGCCAGCAGCACGCCAGGGGTCGACTATGGCTACACCTTC
CDR3: CASSTPGVDYGYTF
D: .
size: .
J: TRBJ1-2
V: TRBV7-9
length: 14

DNA: TGTGCCAGCAGCCCTCCCTTTTCGGCCAGGCCTAAGGACAATGAGCAGTTCTTC
CDR3: CASSPPFSARPKDNEQFF
D: .
size: .
J: TRBJ2-1
V: TRBV7-6
length: 18

DNA: TGTGCCAGCAGCTTGGGACAGGGGGCGCGTGGCTACACCTTC
CDR3: CASSLGQGARGYTF
D: TRBD1
size: .
J: TRBJ1-2
V: TRBV5-6
length: 14

DNA: TGTGCCAGCTCACCAACGGGAACAGCCTACGAGCAGTACTTC
CDR3: CASSPTGTAYEQYF
D: .
size: .
J: TRBJ2-7
V: TRBV18
length: 14

DNA: TGCGCCAGCAGCCAGGGGACAGGAACGGGTGGGCAGTTCTTC
CDR3: CASSQGTGTGGQFF
D: TRBD1
size: .
J: TRBJ2-1
V: TRBV4-3
length: 14